This TCR beta chain was profiled in a study of identical twins (dated by TCRdb to about 2016). Turning to the overall study: TCR alpha and beta repertoires from monozygotic twins, unrelated adults of various ages and cord blood were deep-sequenced to test whether fetal clonotypes persist. To rule out contamination, replicate twin experiments were performed at different times with different library preparation protocols.

Trimming leaves V shorter by 7 bases and J shorter by 1 base, with the junction holding 15 bases beyond the gene matches. CDR1 and CDR2, per the germline V gene, are MDHEN and SYDVKM. From cysteine to phenylalanine, the CDR3 is 18 amino acids long. Only the CDR3 portion is preserved as DNA: 54 bases, with reading frame beginning at the first base. About this clonotype: No antigen is known for it. No base quality information exists; no much larger clone differs at one position.

Library construction relied on 5' RACE. The reads were generated on an Illumina HiSeq 2000. Template switching introduced a universal primer binding site; the final cDNA contained a unique molecular identifier, enabling accurate counting of TCR cDNA molecules. First-strand cDNA for TCR alpha and beta chains was synthesized from specific primers in the conserved constant-segment region. To control for contamination, each cDNA library was double barcoded with a SMART-Mk sample barcode plus Illumina barcodes. Two successive PCR steps introduced TruSeq adapter sequences along with Illumina sample barcodes. Sequencing of the TCR alpha and beta cDNA libraries was done on the Illumina HiSeq platform using custom primers. From the authors' description of their analysis: Unique molecular identifiers were extracted from raw reads with MiGEC, and CDR3 positions were determined with MiXCR. Recombination models were inferred per individual with the repgenHMM and IGoR tools using an EM algorithm. The tcR package in R was used for shared clonotype analysis, with sharing normalized by the product of cloneset sizes. To study raw recombination without the effects of thymic and clonal selection, out-of-frame nonproductive sequences were analyzed. Starting from the raw public reads, TCRdb applied fastp trimming at Q25, assembled clones with MiXCR and retained in-frame beta chains. Rows with a matching CDR3 protein are joined into one entry that keeps the most common DNA and genes. These V and J calls are TCRdb output, not the study's own analysis. The sample table records about 570,000 distinct CDR3 sequences; approximately 10% of these occur just once. Around 3% of the sample belongs to the ten largest clones.

Beyond this particular receptor, the publication reports: Because the same donors could not be followed over many years, the conclusions relied on cross-sectional statistical analysis. Compared with coincidental sharing between unrelated individuals, out-of-frame TCR alpha sequences shared between twins showed an excess of sequences with low generation probability. Excess twin sharing in beta out-of-frame sequences was weaker because fewer shared sequences lowered the signal-to-noise ratio. Recombination models systematically underestimated out-of-frame TCR alpha sharing in monozygotic twins but agreed with sharing between unrelated individuals. Fewer insertions were carried by abundant cord blood beta clonotypes; a weaker similar trend was observed in young adult naive repertoires, while no such trend was observed in memory repertoires. Invariant T cells such as MAIT and iNKT could partly confound zero-insertion analyses, although diverse VJ usage argued against such confounding for most clonotypes.

Only healthy Caucasian donors were included. Three pairs of female monozygotic twins, all aged about 18 to 30 years, were included in the twin cohort. The RNA used for TCR libraries was isolated from peripheral blood mononuclear cells. The same data also went into a second study, on yellow fever vaccine responses in identical twins. Drawing on the second study: According to the authors, the vaccine-induced T cell response in identical twins seemed to be partly convergent and partly specific to each individual. In the study, vaccine-responding T cell clones were precisely tracked in identical twins.

The rearranged chain carries TRBV28 and TRBJ2-4, with TRBD1 identical over 8 junction bases. What was sequenced was PBMCs. This TCR derives from a woman between 18 and 29 years old in good health. The CDR3 amino acid sequence is: CASTQTGVGNFAKNIQYF. The sequence in DNA is TGTGCCAGCACCCAGACAGGGGTCGGAAATTTTGCCAAAAACATTCAGTACTTC. Outside the CDR3, residues come from the reference TRBV28 and TRBJ2-4 proteins, so the full variable domain is: DVKVTQSSRYLVKRTGEKVFLECVQDMDHENMFWYRQDPGLGLRLIYFSYDVKMKEKGDIPEGYSVSREKKERFSLILESASTNQTSMYLCASTQTGVGNFAKNIQYFGAGTRLSVL.